Following are 10 T cell receptor beta chains from one sample sequenced in a study of cytomegalovirus exposure and HLA in healthy donors. The primer mix had 60 Vbeta and 13 Jbeta primers. The protocol was immunoSEQ multiplex PCR, while the TCRdb copy is restricted to in-frame clones and leaves out a portion. Of about 140,000 clones listed, 75% to 85% are singletons. The source material was PBMCs. The source is a female donor in good health and CMV-seronegative.

This chain links TRBV6-1 with TRBJ2-1; 11 bases map to TRBD1. The CDR3 sequence is 15 residues long. V shed 7 bases and J 7 bases; nucleotides not matched to a gene: 9. Germline assignment: CDR1 MNHNS and CDR2 SASEGT. This CDR3 reads CASTSGTGGRNEQFF. CDR3 bases: TGTGCCAGCACCTCCGGGACAGGGGGTAGAAATGAGCAGTTCTTC.

CDR3 amino acids: CASSLGLAGVFTGELFF. CDR3 DNA sequence: TGCGCCAGCAGCTTGGGACTAGCGGGGGTGTTCACCGGGGAGCTGTTTTTT. V gene TRBV5-1 combines with J gene TRBJ2-2, with 12 positions matching TRBD2. V shed 0 bases, J shed 4 bases, and the junction held 4 bases outside the gene matches. Germline CDR1 and CDR2: SGHRS and YFSETQ. The CDR3 has 17 amino acids.

The chain employs TRBV6-5 and TRBJ1-4, with D maybe TRBD1 (5 bases). CDR3 length: 14 residues. Germline lookup yields CDR1 MNHEY and CDR2 SVGAGI. Between the trimmed V and J ends, which lost 2 bases and 2 bases, there was a span of 6 bases. Written as DNA, the CDR3 is TGTGCCAGCAGTTACGGGGGGACTAATGAAAAACTGTTTTTT. Its protein is CASSYGGTNEKLFF.

The chain links TRBV6-1 to TRBJ2-5; 9 bases fit TRBD1. J was trimmed by 5 bases and V by 4 bases; bases with no gene match: 5. The CDR3 covers 14 residues. Germline CDR1 is MNHNS and CDR2 is SASEGT. CDR3 residues: CASSGTGGGETQYF. CDR3 DNA sequence: TGTGCCAGCAGTGGAACAGGGGGCGGGGAGACCCAGTACTTC.

The chain uses TRBV7-2 and TRBJ1-2; D is undetermined. The CDR3 runs 14 residues. Trimming pared 1 base from V and 4 bases from J, leaving 10 bases between. CDR1 is SGHTA, CDR2 FQGNSA, per germline. CDR3 sequence (DNA): TGTGCCAGCAGCTTAGGTCCGAACAGCTATGGCTACACCTTC. Protein product: CASSLGPNSYGYTF.

This chain links TRBV19 with TRBJ2-3, with unresolved D. The CDR3 contains 14 residues. Germline values: CDR1 LNHDA, CDR2 SQIVND (reference sequence). V lost 1 base, J lost 2 bases, and 7 bases lay in between. CDR3 in DNA: TGTGCCAGTAGTATAGGGGCAGCCACAGATACGCAGTATTTT. Translation: CASSIGAATDTQYF. The whole variable domain, filled in from reference TRBV19 and TRBJ2-3, reads DGGITQSPKYLFRKEGQNVTLSCEQNLNHDAMYWYRQDPGQGLRLIYYSQIVNDFQKGDIAEGYSVSREKKESFPLTVTSAQKNPTAFYLCASSIGAATDTQYFGPGTRLTVL.

This rearrangement joins TRBV10-3 to TRBJ2-5; perhaps TRBD2 as D (5 bases). The CDR3 runs to 14 residues. CDR1 and CDR2 from the germline V gene are ENHRY and SYGVKD. V was clipped by 3 bases and J by 4 bases, with 12 bases between them. The CDR3 nucleotides are TGTGCCATCAGTGACAGTCCCCGGGGAGAGACCCAGTACTTC. Protein sequence: CAISDSPRGETQYF.

The chain uses TRBV7-9 and TRBJ2-1, with 10 bases aligning to TRBD2. This CDR3 contains 18 residues. Germline loops: CDR1 SEHNR, CDR2 FQNEAQ (reference sequence). The ends lost 5 bases at V and 0 bases at J; junction bases unmatched: 10. The CDR3 DNA sequence: TGTGCCAGCAGCCCCGGGACTAGCGATCCAAGCTCCTACAATGAGCAGTTCTTC. Amino acid sequence: CASSPGTSDPSSYNEQFF.

The chain is built from TRBV30 and TRBJ1-2, with D possibly TRBD1 on 5 matching bases. V lost 1 base and J 0 bases, leaving 15 bases between the germline ends. This CDR3 has 16 residues. From germline, CDR1 is GTSNPN and CDR2 SVGIG (reference sequence). In DNA form, the CDR3 reads TGTGCCTGGAGTGATATGCAGGGTTTAGCTAACTATGGCTACACCTTC. As protein: CAWSDMQGLANYGYTF.

This sequence joins TRBV2 and TRBJ2-5; 9 bases are shared with TRBD2. V trimming: 9 bases; J trimming: 5 bases; junction bases outside the gene matches: 7. CDR1 is SNHLY, CDR2 FYNNEI, per germline. This CDR3 is built from 13 residues. Here the CDR3 DNA reads TGTGCCAGTCAAGCGGGGGGAATGGAGACCCAGTACTTC. It specifies CASQAGGMETQYF. The full variable domain, completed using reference TRBV2 and TRBJ2-5, is EPEVTQTPSHQVTQMGQEVILRCVPISNHLYFYWYRQILGQKVEFLVSFYNNEISEKSEIFDDQFSVERPDGSNFTLKIRSTKLEDSAMYFCASQAGGMETQYFGPGTRLLVL.